This T cell receptor beta chain is from a study of CD8+CD57+ T cells in acquired aplastic anemia. Study overall: Sorting CD4+ and CD8+ cells gave DNA averaging about 3.1 ug.

Losses at the gene ends were 3 bases for V and 7 bases for J; bases not matched to a gene: 8. The CDR3 is 15 residues long. Per germline, CDR1 SGHNT and CDR2 YYREEE (reference sequence). TCR beta VDJ and CDR3 were profiled, and genomic DNA was the template. TCRdb fed the reads into MiXCR, producing one record per CDR3 protein. The repertoire has around 200,000 distinct CDR3 sequences, 55% to 65% of them found once; the top ten carry around 60%. Before being chosen for sequencing, patients had shown CD8+CD57+ cell expansion by flow cytometry. Every patient was diagnosed with severe acquired aplastic anemia.

The chain joins TRBV5-4 to TRBJ2-1, with 9 bases that match TRBD2. Sequencing was performed on sorted CD4+, CD8+, or CD8+CD57+ T cells (not recorded which) from PBMCs. The receptor comes from a human donor with aplastic anemia. The CDR3 bases are TGTGCCAGCAGCTCCCGACTAGCGGAGGGAAATGAGCAGTTCTTC. Its protein product is CASSSRLAEGNEQFF.